These 20 T cell receptor beta chains share one sample of origin, sequenced in a study of cytomegalovirus exposure and HLA in healthy donors. PCR employed 60 Vbeta and 13 Jbeta primers. Data came from immunoSEQ multiplex PCR; TCRdb stores just in-frame clones and leaves some out. This sample has about 120,000 clones, with over 8.5% found just once. Sequences were obtained from PBMCs. The receptor set was obtained from a middle-aged woman in good health and CMV-seropositive.

This clone turned up a few times. The chain combines TRBV19 with TRBJ1-6; a possible D gene is TRBD1 (6 bases). The CDR3 has 17 residues. Germline lookup yields CDR1 LNHDA and CDR2 SQIVND (reference sequence). V gave up 5 bases and J gave up 4 bases, with 18 bases separating them. The chain's CDR3 is CASSSSGHSNYNSPLHF. The CDR3 region has the DNA TGTGCCAGTAGTTCCTCGGGACATTCTAATTATAATTCACCCCTCCACTTT.

The rearrangement links TRBV6-1 to TRBJ1-1; TRBD1 agrees at 8 bases. J was trimmed by 1 base and V by 4 bases; bases with no gene match: 5. The CDR3 covers 15 residues. Germline CDR1 is MNHNS and CDR2 is SASEGT. DNA for the CDR3: TGTGCCAGCAGTGCCCGACAGGGGCAGAACACTGAAGCTTTCTTT. It yields the protein CASSARQGQNTEAFF.

This sequence joins TRBV5-1 and TRBJ1-3; D gene ambiguous. V lost 0 bases and J 0 bases, leaving 7 bases between the germline ends. Germline assignment: CDR1 SGHRS and CDR2 YFSETQ. The CDR3 spans 15 residues. In nucleotides, the CDR3 is TGCGCCAGCAGCTTGGAGCCGGGCTCTGGAAACACCATATATTTT. It specifies CASSLEPGSGNTIYF.

This clone was recorded a few times. This chain links TRBV5-4 with TRBJ1-4; a possible D gene is TRBD1 (6 bases). Trimming took 2 bases from V and 8 from J, leaving 16 bases between them. The V gene's germline CDR1 is SGHNT and CDR2 YYREEE (reference sequence). The CDR3 consists of 15 residues. The CDR3 is CASSFAGAAEEKLFF. In DNA, the CDR3 is TGTGCCAGCAGCTTCGCGGGGGCGGCGGAGGAAAAACTGTTTTTT.

This clone appeared a few times. The J gene is TRBJ1-5, the V gene TRBV27; 7 bases fit TRBD1. The CDR3 length is 14 residues. V was clipped by 10 bases and J by 4 bases; unmatched bases: 10. Germline lookup yields CDR1 MNHEY and CDR2 SMNVEV (reference sequence). CDR3 protein: CATSYRGNNQPQHF. DNA of the CDR3: TGTGCCACCTCATACAGGGGCAATAATCAGCCCCAGCATTTT.

The chain has TRBV29-1 and TRBJ2-3; D is perhaps TRBD2 (7 bases). Trimming took 3 bases from V and 3 from J, leaving 13 bases between them. CDR3 length: 14 residues. Germline CDR1 SQVTM, CDR2 ANQGSEA. DNA of the CDR3: TGCAGCGTTGATAAGGGGGGGCCTACAGATACGCAGTATTTT. Its translation: CSVDKGGPTDTQYF.

This chain joins TRBV4-1 and TRBJ1-2, with D unclear. Germline-derived CDR1 and CDR2 are MGHRA and YSYEKL. This CDR3 spans 16 amino acids. V was clipped by 0 bases and J by 9 bases, with 20 bases between them. CDR3 bases: TGCGCCAGCAGCCAAGATCGGAGGATGGTCGGAGAAAGCTACACCTTC. The encoded protein is CASSQDRRMVGESYTF.

This chain uses TRBV30 with TRBJ2-3, with 15 bases aligning to TRBD2. Germline CDR1 is GTSNPN and CDR2 is SVGIG (reference sequence). The V segment lost 7 bases and the J segment 2 bases; nucleotides outside the gene matches: 13. The CDR3 consists of 18 residues. CDR3 DNA: TGTGCCTCGAGAGGGACTAGCGGGGGGCGGGTTTACACAGATACGCAGTATTTT. This translates into CASRGTSGGRVYTDTQYF.

The gene calls are TRBV7-6 and TRBJ2-7, with 7 bases lining up with TRBD2. Germline CDR1 and CDR2: SGHVS and FNYEAQ. V shed 4 bases, J shed 5 bases, and the junction held 8 bases outside the gene matches. The CDR3 covers 14 residues. In DNA, the CDR3 is TGTGCCAGCAGCTCATGGGAGGGGTCGGACGAGCAGTACTTC. Amino acids: CASSSWEGSDEQYF.

The rearrangement links TRBV29-1 to TRBJ2-7; TRBD1 matches at 8 bases. The length of the CDR3 is 16 residues. With V trimmed by 0 bases and J by 2 bases, 9 bases remained unmatched. Germline V lookup: CDR1 SQVTM, CDR2 ANQGSEA. DNA for the CDR3: TGCAGCGTTGAAGAGACGGGGGACAGGTTACCCTACGAGCAGTACTTC. It specifies CSVEETGDRLPYEQYF.

This clone was detected a few times. This sequence joins TRBV5-6 and TRBJ2-1; 8 bases are shared with TRBD2. CDR1 is SGHDT, CDR2 YYEEEE, per germline. The ends lost 0 bases at V and 5 bases at J; junction bases unmatched: 7. This CDR3 region has 16 residues. The CDR3 sequence: CASSLAGGGLDNEQFF. The DNA for the CDR3 is TGTGCCAGCAGCTTGGCCGGGGGGGGGCTCGACAATGAGCAGTTCTTC.

This clone was counted between two and nine times. This chain joins TRBV7-8 and TRBJ2-1, with D possibly being TRBD2 (5 bases). The CDR3 loop spans 12 amino acids. The V and J ends lost 4 bases and 12 bases respectively, with 13 bases between them. Germline assignment: CDR1 SGHVS and CDR2 FQNEAQ. The CDR3 DNA follows: TGTGCCAGCAGCTCGAGTGAGGGCGCGCAGTTCTTC. It encodes CASSSSEGAQFF.

This clone was detected a few times. The gene calls are TRBV29-1 and TRBJ2-2; 7 bases are shared with TRBD1. This CDR3 spans 13 amino acids. Unmatched junction bases numbered 6, after V lost 6 bases and J lost 5 bases. The germline gives CDR1 SQVTM, CDR2 ANQGSEA. CDR3 DNA: TGCAGCGTCCGACAGGGAAGGACCGGGGAGCTGTTTTTT. Protein: CSVRQGRTGELFF.

This clone was counted only a few times. The chain uses TRBV19 and TRBJ2-1; 11 bases agree with TRBD2. Looked up from germline, CDR1 is LNHDA and CDR2 is SQIVND (reference sequence). The V segment lost 5 bases and the J segment 0 bases; nucleotides outside the gene matches: 12. CDR3 size: 19 residues. The CDR3 nucleotides read TGTGCCAGTAGTCTACGTGGGCTAGCGGGGGGCCGCTCCTACAATGAGCAGTTCTTC. This sequence encodes CASSLRGLAGGRSYNEQFF. Full variable domain (rest looked up from reference TRBV19 and TRBJ2-1): DGGITQSPKYLFRKEGQNVTLSCEQNLNHDAMYWYRQDPGQGLRLIYYSQIVNDFQKGDIAEGYSVSREKKESFPLTVTSAQKNPTAFYLCASSLRGLAGGRSYNEQFFGPGTRLTVL.

This chain joins TRBV6-1 and TRBJ1-1; D is possibly TRBD1 (6 bases). Trimming left V 3 bases short and J 3 bases short, with 11 bases between. The length of the CDR3 is 14 residues. CDR1 is MNHNS and CDR2 is SASEGT in the germline V gene. CDR3 in DNA: TGTGCCAGCAGTGAGACACACAGGGACACTGAAGCTTTCTTT. Protein: CASSETHRDTEAFF.

The chain recombines TRBV2 with TRBJ2-5; a possible D gene is TRBD1 (6 bases). The CDR3 extends over 13 amino acids. Germline V CDR1 and CDR2: SNHLY, FYNNEI. V shed 6 bases and J shed 1 base, with 9 bases lying between them. The CDR3 here is CASRIGGQETQYF. CDR3 nucleotide sequence: TGTGCCAGCAGAATAGGGGGCCAAGAGACCCAGTACTTC.

The chain has TRBV30 and TRBJ1-5; TRBD1 is a possible D gene (5 bases). The germline CDR1 and CDR2 sequences are GTSNPN and SVGIG (reference sequence). V was shortened by 6 bases and J by 3 bases, with 15 bases between the two germline ends. The CDR3 is made up of 14 amino acids. In DNA form, the CDR3 reads TGTGCCTGTTCATTAGCGGGGCTCAATCAGCCCCAGCATTTT. Translation gives CACSLAGLNQPQHF. Full variable domain (outside the CDR3, taken from reference TRBV30 and TRBJ1-5): SQTIHQWPATLVQPVGSPLSLECTVEGTSNPNLYWYRQAAGRGLQLLFYSVGIGQISSEVPQNLSASRPQDRQFILSSKKLLLSDSGFYLCACSLAGLNQPQHFGDGTRLSIL.

The rearrangement links TRBV28 to TRBJ2-7; 7 nucleotides line up with TRBD1. Germline-derived CDR1 and CDR2 are MDHEN and SYDVKM. This CDR3 contains 14 residues. The J segment lost 4 bases and the V segment lost 6 bases, leaving 9 bases of the junction unmatched. The CDR3 coding sequence is TGTGCCAGCAGCTCCGGACAGGTAGAATACGAGCAGTACTTC. Translating it yields CASSSGQVEYEQYF. The full variable domain, completed using reference TRBV28 and TRBJ2-7, is DVKVTQSSRYLVKRTGEKVFLECVQDMDHENMFWYRQDPGLGLRLIYFSYDVKMKEKGDIPEGYSVSREKKERFSLILESASTNQTSMYLCASSSGQVEYEQYFGPGTRLTVT.

This clone came up a few times. The rearrangement links TRBV19 to TRBJ1-5; D is possibly TRBD1 (5 bases). Trimming shortened V by 0 bases and J by 3 bases, and 12 bases separated the two germline ends. The germline V gene has CDR1 LNHDA and CDR2 SQIVND (reference sequence). CDR3 length: 16 amino acids. The CDR3 region has the DNA TGTGCCAGTAGTATAGAGGGGGGGGAGCCCAATCAGCCCCAGCATTTT. Encoded protein: CASSIEGGEPNQPQHF.

The rearrangement uses TRBV15 and TRBJ2-3; a possible D gene is TRBD2 (6 bases). The CDR3 sequence is 15 residues long. Trimming removed 11 bases at V and 7 bases at J, with 25 bases between. Germline CDR1 reads LNHNV; CDR2 reads YYDKDF (reference sequence). The CDR3 DNA is TGTGCCTCTCGAGTCGGGACTCCAACTGGAAATACGCAGTATTTT. Translating it yields CASRVGTPTGNTQYF. The full variable domain, rest sourced from reference TRBV15 and TRBJ2-3, is DAMVIQNPRYQVTQFGKPVTLSCSQTLNHNVMYWYQQKSSQAPKLLFHYYDKDFNNEADTPDNFQSRRPNTSFCFLDIRSPGLGDTAMYLCASRVGTPTGNTQYFGPGTRLTVL.